Each of the 14 T cell receptor beta chains below was sequenced from the same sample in a study of PD-L1 blockade in urothelial cancer. Repertoires were generated with immunoSEQ multiplex PCR, while TCRdb's copy carries only in-frame clones and drops some. The profile shows about 470 clones, 35% to 45% of them singletons. The sample consisted of tumor tissue, taken before atezolizumab (anti-PD-L1) treatment. The source is a man aged 55 to 69 with urothelial cancer.

V and J are TRBV10-1 and TRBJ2-1; TRBD1 or TRBD2 may be the D gene (5 bases each). The germline CDR1 and CDR2 sequences are WNHNN and SYGVQD (reference sequence). V was trimmed by 6 bases and J by 0 bases, leaving 12 bases between them. CDR3 length: 15 residues. In DNA form, the CDR3 reads TGCGCCAGCAGCCGGGACCTTAGCTCCTACAATGAGCAGTTCTTC. Translation gives CASSRDLSSYNEQFF.

Only a few counts were recorded for this clone. This chain uses TRBV9 with TRBJ1-6; D is perhaps TRBD1 (5 bases). This CDR3 spans 14 amino acids. CDR1 is SGDLS, CDR2 YYNGEE, per germline. Trimming stripped 10 bases from V and 5 bases from J, with 16 bases between. DNA for the CDR3: TGTGCCTCCAGGGTGGCGGAAAATAATTCACCCCTCCACTTT. This translates into CASRVAENNSPLHF.

V is TRBV30 and J is TRBJ2-3, with 9 bases matching TRBD2. Germline trimming cut 2 bases from V and 3 bases from J; bases unmatched to any gene: 9. The CDR3 extends over 16 amino acids. CDR1 and CDR2 (germline): GTSNPN, SVGIG (reference sequence). CDR3 sequence reads: CAWSSDSGRVTDTQYF. DNA for the CDR3: TGTGCCTGGAGTTCAGATAGCGGGAGAGTAACAGATACGCAGTATTTT.

This clone was detected only a few times. This rearrangement joins TRBV4-1 to TRBJ1-1; tentatively, D is TRBD1 (6 bases). From germline, CDR1 is MGHRA and CDR2 YSYEKL. The V end was cut by 1 base, the J end by 7 bases, with 7 bases between. The CDR3 loop spans 12 amino acids. The CDR3 bases are TGCGCCAGCAGCCAAGGGGGGCTTGAAGCTTTCTTT. It codes for CASSQGGLEAFF.

This clone was observed a handful of times. The J gene is TRBJ1-5, the V gene TRBV28; 7 nucleotides agree with TRBD1. The CDR3 loop spans 15 amino acids. V dropped 6 bases and J dropped 6; count of bases not matched to a gene: 11. Germline CDR1 is MDHEN and CDR2 is SYDVKM. The CDR3 coding sequence is TGTGCCAGCAGAATTCCAGGGGGGGCCTTTCAGCCCCAGCATTTT. This encodes CASRIPGGAFQPQHF.

The rearrangement links TRBV10-1 to TRBJ1-1; TRBD1 is a possible D gene (5 bases). Germline CDR1 WNHNN, CDR2 SYGVQD (reference sequence). The V end lost 2 bases, the J end lost 7 bases, and 5 bases lay between the germline ends. The CDR3 has 11 amino acids. CDR3 nucleotide sequence: TGCGCCAGCAGTGAGGACAGTGAAGCTTTCTTT. It yields the protein CASSEDSEAFF.

CDR3: CASSRTGGETEAFF. The CDR3 DNA reads TGTGCCAGCTCACGCACAGGGGGAGAGACTGAAGCTTTCTTT. This rearrangement joins TRBV18 to TRBJ1-1, with TRBD1 matching over 8 bases. V lost 4 bases, J lost 5 bases, and 6 bases stayed unmatched. CDR1 KGHSH and CDR2 LQKENI come from the germline V gene. The CDR3 length is 14 residues.

Only a few counts were recorded for this clone. This chain connects TRBV6-8 to TRBJ1-1, with D maybe TRBD1 (5 bases). Germline CDR1 and CDR2: MNHGY and SAAAGT. CDR3 size: 15 residues. The V end lost 4 bases, the J end lost 5 bases, and 17 bases lay between the germline ends. The CDR3 region is CASSLRGYEKTEAFF. In nucleotides, the CDR3 is TGTGCCAGCAGTTTAAGGGGATATGAGAAGACTGAAGCTTTCTTT.

This clone was seen a single time. V and J are TRBV29-1 and TRBJ1-1; a possible D gene is TRBD1 (5 bases). V was pared by 2 bases and J by 6 bases, with 16 bases between. The germline gives CDR1 SQVTM, CDR2 ANQGSEA. This CDR3 is built from 14 residues. CDR3 sequence: CSVEPGPRSAEAFF. CDR3 in DNA: TGCAGCGTTGAACCGGGACCGCGGAGCGCTGAAGCTTTCTTT. The full variable domain, with the rest looked up from reference TRBV29-1 and TRBJ1-1, is SAVISQKPSRDICQRGTSLTIQCQVDSQVTMMFWYRQQPGQSLTLIATANQGSEATYESGFVIDKFPISRPNLTFSTLTVSNMSPEDSSIYLCSVEPGPRSAEAFFGQGTRLTVV.

This sequence joins TRBV19 and TRBJ1-1; TRBD1 is a possible D gene (6 bases). With 10 bases removed from V and 5 bases from J, the gap between germline ends came to 20 bases. This CDR3 has 14 residues. Germline CDR1 and CDR2: LNHDA and SQIVND (reference sequence). The CDR3 here is CATTWGRGLTEAFF. The DNA for the CDR3 is TGTGCCACCACGTGGGGCAGGGGTTTAACTGAAGCTTTCTTT.

The chain links TRBV28 to TRBJ1-1; D gene unclear. CDR1 MDHEN and CDR2 SYDVKM come from the germline V gene. V dropped 2 bases and J dropped 11 bases, with 18 bases sitting between them. The CDR3 covers 14 residues. CDR3 nucleotide sequence: TGTGCCAGCAGTTTAGGCCCCGTGGTTTCGGAGGCTTTCTTT. It yields the protein CASSLGPVVSEAFF.

The chain has TRBV28 and TRBJ2-3; 8 bases agree with TRBD2. The V segment lost 10 bases and the J segment 3 bases; nucleotides outside the gene matches: 6. The CDR3 sequence is 13 residues long. Per the germline V gene, CDR1 is MDHEN and CDR2 is SYDVKM. The chain's CDR3 is CAIAGLVTDTQYF. The CDR3 region has the DNA TGTGCCATTGCGGGACTAGTAACAGATACGCAGTATTTT. The variable domain in full, with the rest retrieved from reference TRBV28 and TRBJ2-3, is DVKVTQSSRYLVKRTGEKVFLECVQDMDHENMFWYRQDPGLGLRLIYFSYDVKMKEKGDIPEGYSVSREKKERFSLILESASTNQTSMYLCAIAGLVTDTQYFGPGTRLTVL.

The CDR3 loop reads CASSKDRNQPQHF. DNA for the CDR3: TGTGCCAGTAGTAAAGATCGAAATCAGCCCCAGCATTTT. The rearrangement uses TRBV19 and TRBJ1-5; no definite D call. The CDR3 contains 13 residues. CDR1 LNHDA and CDR2 SQIVND come from the germline V gene (reference sequence). V was clipped by 4 bases and J by 4 bases, with 8 bases between them.

The chain uses TRBV19 and TRBJ2-1; maybe TRBD2 (7 bases). The germline V and J ends were trimmed by 0 bases and 8 bases, with 14 bases remaining between them. The CDR3 covers 15 residues. The germline V gene encodes CDR1 LNHDA and CDR2 SQIVND (reference sequence). The CDR3 spells CASSIEGGLLDEQFF. The CDR3 DNA reads as TGTGCCAGTAGTATAGAGGGGGGGCTTCTCGATGAGCAGTTCTTC. Supplemented by reference TRBV19 and TRBJ2-1, the full variable domain reads DGGITQSPKYLFRKEGQNVTLSCEQNLNHDAMYWYRQDPGQGLRLIYYSQIVNDFQKGDIAEGYSVSREKKESFPLTVTSAQKNPTAFYLCASSIEGGLLDEQFFGPGTRLTVL.